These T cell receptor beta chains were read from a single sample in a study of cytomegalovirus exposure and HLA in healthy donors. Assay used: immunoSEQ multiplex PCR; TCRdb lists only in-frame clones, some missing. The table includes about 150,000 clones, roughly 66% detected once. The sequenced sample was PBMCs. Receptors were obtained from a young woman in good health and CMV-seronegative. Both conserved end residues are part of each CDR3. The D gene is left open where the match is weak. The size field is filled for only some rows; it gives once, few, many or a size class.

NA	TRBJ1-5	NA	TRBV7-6	TGTGCCAGCAGCTTACGGTCAGGGCCCAATCAGCCCCAGCATTTT	CASSLRSGPNQPQHF
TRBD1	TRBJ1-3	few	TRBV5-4	TGTGCCAGCAGCCGGAGACTGACAGGGGGTGGCTCTGGAAACACCATATATTTT	CASSRRLTGGGSGNTIYF
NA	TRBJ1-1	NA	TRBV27	TGTGCCAGCAGTCGTGGAGGGGCAACATTGAACACTGAAGCTTTCTTT	CASSRGGATLNTEAFF
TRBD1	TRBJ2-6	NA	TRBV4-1	TGCGCCAGCAGCCACCATTTCAAAGAACCGGGACAGGGCTCTGGGGCCAACGTCCTGACTTTC	CASSHHFKEPGQGSGANVLTF
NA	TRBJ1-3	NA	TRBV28	TGTGCCAGCAGGGCGGGGGGTGAGTCTGGAAACACCATATATTTT	CASRAGGESGNTIYF
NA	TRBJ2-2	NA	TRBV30	TGTGCCTGGCAACAAACCGGGGAGCTGTTTTTT	CAWQQTGELFF
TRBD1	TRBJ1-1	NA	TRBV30	TGTGCCTGGGACAGGGATAGGGAGGAAGCTTTCTTT	CAWDRDREEAFF
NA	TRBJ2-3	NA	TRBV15	TGTGCCACCAGCAGAGTGGGGCAACTCACAGATACGCAGTATTTT	CATSRVGQLTDTQYF
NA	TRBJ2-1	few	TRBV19	TGTGCCAGTAGTAGCTGGCTAGAGAATGAGCAGTTCTTC	CASSSWLENEQFF
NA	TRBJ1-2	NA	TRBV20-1	TGCAGTGCTAGAGTCAGATATGGCTACACCTTC	CSARVRYGYTF
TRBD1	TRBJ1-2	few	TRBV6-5	TGTGCCAGCAGACCGTCAGGGGGGTATGGCTACACCTTC	CASRPSGGYGYTF
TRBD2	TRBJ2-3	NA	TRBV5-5	TGTGCCAGCAGCCGACTAGCGGGGGGGATCACAGATACGCAGTATTTT	CASSRLAGGITDTQYF
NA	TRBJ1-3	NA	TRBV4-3	TGCGCCAGCAGCCAAGATACAGCGGCTGGAAACACCATATATTTT	CASSQDTAAGNTIYF
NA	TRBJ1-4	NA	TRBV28	TGTGCCAGCAGTTTAGGCCGCTCGGGGGGAGAAAAACTGTTTTTT	CASSLGRSGGEKLFF
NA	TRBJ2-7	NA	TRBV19	TGTGCCAGTGGACAGTATTTATCCTACGAGCAGTACTTC	CASGQYLSYEQYF
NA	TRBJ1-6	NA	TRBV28	TGTGCCAGCAGTTTGCCCATGAATCAGGGAGGCCCCTATAATTCACCCCTCCACTTT	CASSLPMNQGGPYNSPLHF
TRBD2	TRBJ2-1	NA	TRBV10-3	TGTGCCATCAGTGAGTCCAGATTAGCGGGAAGGAATAATGAGCAGTTCTTC	CAISESRLAGRNNEQFF
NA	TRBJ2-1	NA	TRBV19	TGTGCCAGTTCAGCCGACAGGAGCTCCTACAATGAGCAGTTCTTC	CASSADRSSYNEQFF
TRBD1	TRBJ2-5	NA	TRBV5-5	TGTGCCAGCAGCCTGGACAGGGCGGAGACCCAGTACTTC	CASSLDRAETQYF
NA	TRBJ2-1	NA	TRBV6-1	TGTGCCAGCACCGGCAGGGAAAGCTCCTACAATGAGCAGTTCTTC	CASTGRESSYNEQFF
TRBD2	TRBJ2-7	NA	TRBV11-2	TGTGCCAGCGGGGAGCGGGGGCCCCTCTACGAGCAGTACTTC	CASGERGPLYEQYF
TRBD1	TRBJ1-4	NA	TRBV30	TGTGCCTGCACCCGGGGGGGACAGACGTATGAAAAACTGTTTTTT	CACTRGGQTYEKLFF
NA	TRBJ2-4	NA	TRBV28	TGTGCCAGCAGTCCTACAGGGCCCTTAGCCAAAAACATTCAGTACTTC	CASSPTGPLAKNIQYF
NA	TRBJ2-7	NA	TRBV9	TGTGCCAGCAGCGTCAACAGTGGGTCCTACGAGCAGTACTTC	CASSVNSGSYEQYF